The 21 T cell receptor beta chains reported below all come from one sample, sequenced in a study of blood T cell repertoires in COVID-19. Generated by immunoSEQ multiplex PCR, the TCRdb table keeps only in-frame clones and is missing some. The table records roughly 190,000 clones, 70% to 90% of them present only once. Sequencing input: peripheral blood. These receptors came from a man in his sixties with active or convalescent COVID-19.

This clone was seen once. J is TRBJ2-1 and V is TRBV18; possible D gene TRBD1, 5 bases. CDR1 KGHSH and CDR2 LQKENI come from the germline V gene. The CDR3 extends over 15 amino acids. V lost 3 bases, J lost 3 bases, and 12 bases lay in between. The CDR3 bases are TGTGCCAGCTCACCTCAGCGCGACAGCTACAATGAGCAGTTCTTC. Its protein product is CASSPQRDSYNEQFF.

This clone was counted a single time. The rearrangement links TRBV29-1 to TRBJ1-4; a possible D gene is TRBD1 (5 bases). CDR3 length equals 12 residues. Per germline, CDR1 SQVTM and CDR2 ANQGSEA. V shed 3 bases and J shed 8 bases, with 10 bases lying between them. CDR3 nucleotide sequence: TGCAGCGTTGATGCGGGGGACGAAAAACTGTTTTTT. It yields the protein CSVDAGDEKLFF.

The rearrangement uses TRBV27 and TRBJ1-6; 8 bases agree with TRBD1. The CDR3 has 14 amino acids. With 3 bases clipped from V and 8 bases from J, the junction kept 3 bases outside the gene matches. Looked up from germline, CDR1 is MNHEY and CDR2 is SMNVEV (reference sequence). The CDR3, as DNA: TGTGCCAGCAGTTTTACAGGGGGAGATTCACCCCTCCACTTT. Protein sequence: CASSFTGGDSPLHF.

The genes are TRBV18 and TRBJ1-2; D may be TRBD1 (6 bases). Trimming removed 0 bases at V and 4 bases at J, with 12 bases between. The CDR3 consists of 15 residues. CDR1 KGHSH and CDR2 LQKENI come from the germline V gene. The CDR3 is CASSPPQGLVYGYTF. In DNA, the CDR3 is TGTGCCAGCTCACCACCGCAGGGGCTGGTCTATGGCTACACCTTC.

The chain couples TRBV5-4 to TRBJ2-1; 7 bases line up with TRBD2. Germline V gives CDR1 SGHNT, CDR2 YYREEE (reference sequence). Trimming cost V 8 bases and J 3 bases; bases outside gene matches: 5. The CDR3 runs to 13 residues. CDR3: CASTRGDYNEQFF. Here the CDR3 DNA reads TGTGCCAGTACCCGGGGGGACTACAATGAGCAGTTCTTC.

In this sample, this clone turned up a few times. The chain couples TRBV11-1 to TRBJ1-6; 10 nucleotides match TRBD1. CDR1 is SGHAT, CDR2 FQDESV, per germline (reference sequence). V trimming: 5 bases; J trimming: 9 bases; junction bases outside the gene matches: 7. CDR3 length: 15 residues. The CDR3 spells CASSRNRDRGSPLHF. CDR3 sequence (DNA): TGTGCCAGCAGCAGAAACCGGGACAGGGGTTCACCCCTCCACTTT.

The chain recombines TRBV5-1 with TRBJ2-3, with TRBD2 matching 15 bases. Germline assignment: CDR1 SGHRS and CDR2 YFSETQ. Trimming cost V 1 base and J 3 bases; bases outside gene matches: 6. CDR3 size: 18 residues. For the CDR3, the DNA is TGCGCCAGCAGCTTGTACGGAGGGACTAGCGGGGGGACAGATACGCAGTATTTT. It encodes CASSLYGGTSGGTDTQYF. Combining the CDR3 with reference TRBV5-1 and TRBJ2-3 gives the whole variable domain KAGVTQTPRYLIKTRGQQVTLSCSPISGHRSVSWYQQTPGQGLQFLFEYFSETQRNKGNFPGRFSGRQFSNSRSEMNVSTLELGDSALYLCASSLYGGTSGGTDTQYFGPGTRLTVL.

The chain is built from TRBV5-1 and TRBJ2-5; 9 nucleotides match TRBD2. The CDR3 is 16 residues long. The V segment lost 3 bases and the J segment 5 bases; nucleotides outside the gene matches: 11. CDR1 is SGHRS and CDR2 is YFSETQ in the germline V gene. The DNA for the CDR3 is TGCGCCAGCAGCTACGCTCGAATGGCGGGGGGGGAGACCCAGTACTTC. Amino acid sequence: CASSYARMAGGETQYF.

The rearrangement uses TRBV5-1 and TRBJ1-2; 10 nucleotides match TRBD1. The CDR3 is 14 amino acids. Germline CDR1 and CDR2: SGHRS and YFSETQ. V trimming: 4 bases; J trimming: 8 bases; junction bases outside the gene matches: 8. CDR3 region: CASSLTGTGEGYTF. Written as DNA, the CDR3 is TGCGCCAGCAGCCTAACCGGGACAGGGGAAGGCTACACCTTC.

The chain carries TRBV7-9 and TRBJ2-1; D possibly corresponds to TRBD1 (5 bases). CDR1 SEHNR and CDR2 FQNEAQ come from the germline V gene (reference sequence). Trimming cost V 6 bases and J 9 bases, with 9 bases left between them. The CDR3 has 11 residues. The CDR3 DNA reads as TGTGCCAGCAGTTGGGGCGGTGAGCAGTTCTTC. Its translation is CASSWGGEQFF.

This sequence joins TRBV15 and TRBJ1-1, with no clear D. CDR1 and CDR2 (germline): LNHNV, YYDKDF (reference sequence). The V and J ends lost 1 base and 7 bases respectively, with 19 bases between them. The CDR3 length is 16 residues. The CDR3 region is CATSRGRTGVWVEAFF. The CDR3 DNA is TGTGCCACCAGCAGAGGTCGTACCGGAGTGTGGGTTGAAGCTTTCTTT.

The CDR3 sequence: CASSPTSGGEGTDTQYF. The DNA of the CDR3 is TGTGCCAGCAGTCCTACTAGCGGGGGGGAGGGGACAGATACGCAGTATTTT. This chain connects TRBV6-6 to TRBJ2-3, with 13 bases matching TRBD2. The junction had 8 bases not matched to a gene; V was cut back by 5 bases and J by 3 bases. The germline V gene encodes CDR1 MNHNY and CDR2 SVGAGI (reference sequence). This CDR3 is 17 amino acids long.

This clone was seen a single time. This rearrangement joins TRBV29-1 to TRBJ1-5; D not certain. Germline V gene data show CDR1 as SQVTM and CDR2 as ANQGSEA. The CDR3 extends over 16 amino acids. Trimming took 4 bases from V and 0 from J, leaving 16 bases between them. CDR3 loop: CSVVVYGILSNQPQHF. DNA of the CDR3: TGCAGCGTTGTAGTTTACGGGATTCTTAGCAATCAGCCCCAGCATTTT.

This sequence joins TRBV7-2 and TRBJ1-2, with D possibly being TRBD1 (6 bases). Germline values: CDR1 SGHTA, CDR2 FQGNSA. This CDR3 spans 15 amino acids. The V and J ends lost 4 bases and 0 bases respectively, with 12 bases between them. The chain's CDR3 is CASSSDSQANYGYTF. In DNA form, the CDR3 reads TGTGCCAGCAGCTCGGACAGTCAGGCTAACTATGGCTACACCTTC.

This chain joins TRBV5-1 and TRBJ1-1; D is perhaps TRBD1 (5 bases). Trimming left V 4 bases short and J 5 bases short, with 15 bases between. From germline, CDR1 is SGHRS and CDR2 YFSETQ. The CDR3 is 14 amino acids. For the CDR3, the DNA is TGCGCCAGCAGCCAGGGAGGGGTCTTTACTGAAGCTTTCTTT. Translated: CASSQGGVFTEAFF.

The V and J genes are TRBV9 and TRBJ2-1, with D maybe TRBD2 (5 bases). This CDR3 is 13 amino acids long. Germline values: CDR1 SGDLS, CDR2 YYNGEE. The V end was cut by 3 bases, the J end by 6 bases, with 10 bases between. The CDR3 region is CASSADWGNEQFF. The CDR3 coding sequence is TGTGCCAGCAGCGCGGACTGGGGCAATGAGCAGTTCTTC.

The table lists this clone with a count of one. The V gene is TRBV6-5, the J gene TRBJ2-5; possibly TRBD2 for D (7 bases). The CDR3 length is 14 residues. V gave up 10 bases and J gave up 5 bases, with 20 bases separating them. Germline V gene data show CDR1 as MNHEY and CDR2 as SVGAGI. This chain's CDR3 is CATCERGAAETQYF. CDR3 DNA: TGTGCCACCTGCGAACGGGGGGCGGCGGAGACCCAGTACTTC.

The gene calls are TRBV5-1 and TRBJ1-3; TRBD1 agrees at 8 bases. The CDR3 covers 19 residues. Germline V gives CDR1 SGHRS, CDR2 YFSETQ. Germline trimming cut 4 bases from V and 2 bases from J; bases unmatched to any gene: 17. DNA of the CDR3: TGCGCCAGCAGCCCGACATCCGGACAGGGAACGGTCACTGGAAACACCATATATTTT. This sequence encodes CASSPTSGQGTVTGNTIYF.

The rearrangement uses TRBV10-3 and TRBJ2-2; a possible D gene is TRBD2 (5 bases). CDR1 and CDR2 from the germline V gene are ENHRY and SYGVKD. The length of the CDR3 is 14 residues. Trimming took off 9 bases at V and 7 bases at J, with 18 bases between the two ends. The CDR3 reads CAIEPGEGFGELFF. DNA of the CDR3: TGTGCCATTGAACCTGGCGAGGGCTTCGGGGAGCTGTTTTTT.

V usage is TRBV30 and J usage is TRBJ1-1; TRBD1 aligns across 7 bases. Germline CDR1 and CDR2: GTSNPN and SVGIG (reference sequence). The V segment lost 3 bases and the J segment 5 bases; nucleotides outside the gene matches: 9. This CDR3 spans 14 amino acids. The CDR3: CAWSKTGQGTEAFF. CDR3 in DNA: TGTGCCTGGAGCAAGACAGGGCAGGGGACTGAAGCTTTCTTT.

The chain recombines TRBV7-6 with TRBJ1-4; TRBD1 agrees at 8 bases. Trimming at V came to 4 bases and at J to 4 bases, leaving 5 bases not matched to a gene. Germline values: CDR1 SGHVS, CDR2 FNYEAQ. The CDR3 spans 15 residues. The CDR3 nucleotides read TGTGCCAGCAGCTCAGGGACAGGCCTTAATGAAAAACTGTTTTTT. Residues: CASSSGTGLNEKLFF.